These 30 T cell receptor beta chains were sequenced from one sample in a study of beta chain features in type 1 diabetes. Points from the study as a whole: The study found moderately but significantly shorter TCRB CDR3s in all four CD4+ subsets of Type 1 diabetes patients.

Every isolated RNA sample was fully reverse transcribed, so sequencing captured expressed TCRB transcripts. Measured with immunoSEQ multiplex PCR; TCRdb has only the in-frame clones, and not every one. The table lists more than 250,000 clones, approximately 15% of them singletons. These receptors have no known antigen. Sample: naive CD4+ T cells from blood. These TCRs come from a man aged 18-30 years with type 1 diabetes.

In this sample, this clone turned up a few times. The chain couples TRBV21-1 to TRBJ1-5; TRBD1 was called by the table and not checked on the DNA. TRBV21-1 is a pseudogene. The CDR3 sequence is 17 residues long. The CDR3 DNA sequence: TGTGCCAGCAGCCCAACGGGACACGGATATAGCAATCAGCCCCAGCATTTT. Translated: CASSPTGHGYSNQPQHF.

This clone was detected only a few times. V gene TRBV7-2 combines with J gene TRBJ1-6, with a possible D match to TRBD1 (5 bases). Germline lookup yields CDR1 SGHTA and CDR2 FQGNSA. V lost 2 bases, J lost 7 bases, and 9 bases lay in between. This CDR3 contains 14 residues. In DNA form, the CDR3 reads TGTGCCAGCAGCTTATCAGGGAACAATTCACCCCTCCACTTT. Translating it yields CASSLSGNNSPLHF.

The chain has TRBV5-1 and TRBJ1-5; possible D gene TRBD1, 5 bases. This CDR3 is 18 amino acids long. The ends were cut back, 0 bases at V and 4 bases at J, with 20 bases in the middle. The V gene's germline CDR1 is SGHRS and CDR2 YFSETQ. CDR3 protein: CASSLAFPEGVLNQPQHF. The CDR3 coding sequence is TGCGCCAGCAGCTTGGCCTTTCCTGAAGGGGTCCTAAATCAGCCCCAGCATTTT.

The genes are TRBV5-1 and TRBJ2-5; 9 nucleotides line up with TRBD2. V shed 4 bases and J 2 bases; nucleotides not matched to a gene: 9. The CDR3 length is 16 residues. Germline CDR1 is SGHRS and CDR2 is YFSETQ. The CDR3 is CASSLGLAAGQETQYF. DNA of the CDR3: TGCGCCAGCAGCCTGGGACTAGCAGCCGGGCAAGAGACCCAGTACTTC. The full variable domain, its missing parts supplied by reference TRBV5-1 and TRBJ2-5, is KAGVTQTPRYLIKTRGQQVTLSCSPISGHRSVSWYQQTPGQGLQFLFEYFSETQRNKGNFPGRFSGRQFSNSRSEMNVSTLELGDSALYLCASSLGLAAGQETQYFGPGTRLLVL.

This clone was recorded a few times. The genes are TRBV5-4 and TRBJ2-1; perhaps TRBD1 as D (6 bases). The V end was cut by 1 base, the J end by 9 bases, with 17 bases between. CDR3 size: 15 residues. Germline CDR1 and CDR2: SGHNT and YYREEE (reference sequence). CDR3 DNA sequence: TGTGCCAGCAGCTTGATGTGGACAGTCGGAAGTGAGCAGTTCTTC. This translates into CASSLMWTVGSEQFF.

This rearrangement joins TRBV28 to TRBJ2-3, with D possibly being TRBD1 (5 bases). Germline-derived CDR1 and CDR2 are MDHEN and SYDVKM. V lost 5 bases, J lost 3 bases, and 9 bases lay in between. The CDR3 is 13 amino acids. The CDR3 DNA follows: TGTGCCAGCAGTACTCCAGGGACAGATACGCAGTATTTT. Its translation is CASSTPGTDTQYF.

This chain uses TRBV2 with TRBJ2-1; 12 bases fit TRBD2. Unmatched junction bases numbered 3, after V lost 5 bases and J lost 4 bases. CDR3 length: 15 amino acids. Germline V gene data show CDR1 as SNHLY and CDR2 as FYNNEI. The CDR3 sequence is CASSPLAGGYNEQFF. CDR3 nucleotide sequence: TGTGCCAGCAGTCCTCTAGCGGGAGGGTACAATGAGCAGTTCTTC.

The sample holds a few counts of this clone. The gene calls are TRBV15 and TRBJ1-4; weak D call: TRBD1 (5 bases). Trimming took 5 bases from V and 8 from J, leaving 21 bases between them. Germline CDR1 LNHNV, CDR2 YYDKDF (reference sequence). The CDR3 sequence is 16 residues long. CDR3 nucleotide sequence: TGTGCCACCAGCTCGGACGGATCTCGGGAGGGGGAAAAACTGTTTTTT. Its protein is CATSSDGSREGEKLFF.

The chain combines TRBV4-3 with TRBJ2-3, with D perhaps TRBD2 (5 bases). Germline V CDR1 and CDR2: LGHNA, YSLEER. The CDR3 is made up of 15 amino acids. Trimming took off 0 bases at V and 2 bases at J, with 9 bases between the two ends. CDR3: CASSQDGLNTDTQYF. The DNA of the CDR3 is TGCGCCAGCAGCCAAGACGGACTGAACACAGATACGCAGTATTTT.

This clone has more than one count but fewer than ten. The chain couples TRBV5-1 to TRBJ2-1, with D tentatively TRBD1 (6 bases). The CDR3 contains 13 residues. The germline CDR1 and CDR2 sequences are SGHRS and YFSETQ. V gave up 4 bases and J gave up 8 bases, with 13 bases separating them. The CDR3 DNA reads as TGCGCCAGCAGCACCACAGGGTCGGATGAGCAGTTCTTC. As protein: CASSTTGSDEQFF. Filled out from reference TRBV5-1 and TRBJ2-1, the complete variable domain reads KAGVTQTPRYLIKTRGQQVTLSCSPISGHRSVSWYQQTPGQGLQFLFEYFSETQRNKGNFPGRFSGRQFSNSRSEMNVSTLELGDSALYLCASSTTGSDEQFFGPGTRLTVL.

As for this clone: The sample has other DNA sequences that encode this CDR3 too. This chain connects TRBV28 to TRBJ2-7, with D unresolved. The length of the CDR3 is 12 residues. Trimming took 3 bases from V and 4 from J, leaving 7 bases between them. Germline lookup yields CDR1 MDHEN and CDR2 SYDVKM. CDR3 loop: CASSLSSYEQYF. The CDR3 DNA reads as TGTGCCAGCAGTTTGTCGAGTTACGAGCAGTACTTC.

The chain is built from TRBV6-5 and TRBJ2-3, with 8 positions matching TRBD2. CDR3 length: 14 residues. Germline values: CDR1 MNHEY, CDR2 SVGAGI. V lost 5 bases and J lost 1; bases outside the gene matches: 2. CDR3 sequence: CASSRGLGTDTQYF. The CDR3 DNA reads TGTGCCAGCAGTCGGGGACTAGGCACAGATACGCAGTATTTT.

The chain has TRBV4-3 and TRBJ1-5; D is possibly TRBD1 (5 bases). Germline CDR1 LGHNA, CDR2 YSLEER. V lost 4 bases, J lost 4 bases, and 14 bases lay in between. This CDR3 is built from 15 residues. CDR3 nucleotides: TGCGCCAGCAGCCCGTTTTTAGGGGCAAATCAGCCCCAGCATTTT. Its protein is CASSPFLGANQPQHF.

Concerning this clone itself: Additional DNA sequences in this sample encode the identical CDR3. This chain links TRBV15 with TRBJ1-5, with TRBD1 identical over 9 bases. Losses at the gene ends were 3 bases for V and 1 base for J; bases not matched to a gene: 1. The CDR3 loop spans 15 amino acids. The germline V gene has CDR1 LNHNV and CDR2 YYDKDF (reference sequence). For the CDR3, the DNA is TGTGCCACCAGCAGGGACAGGGGAAGCAATCAGCCCCAGCATTTT. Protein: CATSRDRGSNQPQHF.

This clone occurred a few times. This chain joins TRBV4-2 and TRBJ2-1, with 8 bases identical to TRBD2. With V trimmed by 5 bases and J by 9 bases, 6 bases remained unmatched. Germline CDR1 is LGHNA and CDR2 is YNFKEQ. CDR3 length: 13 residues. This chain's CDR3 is CASSDGLAFEQFF. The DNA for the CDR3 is TGTGCCAGCAGCGACGGACTAGCATTTGAGCAGTTCTTC.

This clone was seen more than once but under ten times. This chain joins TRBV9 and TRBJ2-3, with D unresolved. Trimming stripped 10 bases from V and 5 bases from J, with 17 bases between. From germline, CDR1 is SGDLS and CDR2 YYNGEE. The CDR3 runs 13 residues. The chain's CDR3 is CASSEAPGDTQYF. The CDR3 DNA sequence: TGTGCCTCCAGTGAAGCCCCGGGAGATACGCAGTATTTT.

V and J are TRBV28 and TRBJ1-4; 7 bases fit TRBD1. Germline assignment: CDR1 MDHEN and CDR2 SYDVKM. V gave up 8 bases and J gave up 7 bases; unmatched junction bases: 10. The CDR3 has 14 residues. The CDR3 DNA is TGTGCCAGCCGCTCCGACAGGGTCACTGAAAAACTGTTTTTT. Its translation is CASRSDRVTEKLFF.

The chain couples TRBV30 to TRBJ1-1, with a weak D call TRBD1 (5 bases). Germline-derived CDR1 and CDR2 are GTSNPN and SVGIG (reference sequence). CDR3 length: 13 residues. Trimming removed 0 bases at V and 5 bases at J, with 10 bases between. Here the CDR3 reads CAWSVWEGTEAFF. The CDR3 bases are TGTGCCTGGAGTGTGTGGGAGGGGACTGAAGCTTTCTTT.

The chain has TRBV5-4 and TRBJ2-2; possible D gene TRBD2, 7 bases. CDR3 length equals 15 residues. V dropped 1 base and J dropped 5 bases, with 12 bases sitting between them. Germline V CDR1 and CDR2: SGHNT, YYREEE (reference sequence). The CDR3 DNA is TGTGCCAGCAGCTTGTTGGGGGGGCAAACCGGGGAGCTGTTTTTT. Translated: CASSLLGGQTGELFF.

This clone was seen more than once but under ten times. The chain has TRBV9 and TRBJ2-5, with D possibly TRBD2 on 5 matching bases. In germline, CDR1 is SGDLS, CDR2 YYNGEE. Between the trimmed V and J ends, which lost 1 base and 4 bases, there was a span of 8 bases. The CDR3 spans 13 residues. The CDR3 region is CASSVYGGETQYF. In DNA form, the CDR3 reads TGTGCCAGCAGCGTATATGGAGGAGAGACCCAGTACTTC.

Written as DNA, the CDR3 is TGTGCCATCAGTGAGCACAGGGGGAGTAACAAGGCCAATGAGCAGTTCTTC. This gives the protein CAISEHRGSNKANEQFF. The chain employs TRBV10-3 and TRBJ2-1, with 8 positions matching TRBD1. Germline values: CDR1 ENHRY, CDR2 SYGVKD. After removal of 2 bases from V and 6 bases from J, the junction contained 12 bases not matched to a gene. The CDR3 covers 17 residues.

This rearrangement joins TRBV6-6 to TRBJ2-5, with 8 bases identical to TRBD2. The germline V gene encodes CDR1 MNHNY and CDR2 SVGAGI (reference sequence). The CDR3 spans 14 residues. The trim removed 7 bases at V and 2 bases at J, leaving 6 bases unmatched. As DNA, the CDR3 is TGTGCCAGCATGCCTAGCGGGTATCAAGAGACCCAGTACTTC. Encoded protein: CASMPSGYQETQYF.

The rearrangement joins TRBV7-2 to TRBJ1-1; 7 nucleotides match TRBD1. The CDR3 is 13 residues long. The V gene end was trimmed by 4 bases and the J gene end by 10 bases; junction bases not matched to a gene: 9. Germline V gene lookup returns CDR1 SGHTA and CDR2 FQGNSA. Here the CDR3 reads CASSSYDRARAFF. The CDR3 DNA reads TGTGCCAGCAGCTCCTACGACAGGGCGAGAGCTTTCTTT.

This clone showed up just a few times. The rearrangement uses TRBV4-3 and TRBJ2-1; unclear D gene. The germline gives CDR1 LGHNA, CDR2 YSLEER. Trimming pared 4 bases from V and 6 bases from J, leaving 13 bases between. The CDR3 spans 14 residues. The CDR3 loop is CASSRRSSLNEQFF. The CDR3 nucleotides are TGCGCCAGCAGCCGACGGTCTAGTCTCAATGAGCAGTTCTTC.

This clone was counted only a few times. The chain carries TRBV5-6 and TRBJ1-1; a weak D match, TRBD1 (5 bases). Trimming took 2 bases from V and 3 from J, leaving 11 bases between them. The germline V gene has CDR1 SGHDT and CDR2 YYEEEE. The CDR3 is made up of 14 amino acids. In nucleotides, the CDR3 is TGTGCCAGCAGCTTAGGACGGGGGGACACTGAAGCTTTCTTT. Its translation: CASSLGRGDTEAFF.

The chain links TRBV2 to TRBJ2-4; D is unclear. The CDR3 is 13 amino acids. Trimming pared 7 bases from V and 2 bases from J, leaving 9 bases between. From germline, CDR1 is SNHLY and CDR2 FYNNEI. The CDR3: CASIFGSKNIQYF. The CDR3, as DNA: TGTGCCAGCATCTTCGGGTCCAAAAACATTCAGTACTTC.

The CDR3 loop is CARGRRGGELFF. CDR3 bases: TGTGCCAGAGGACGGCGGGGCGGGGAGCTGTTTTTT. This rearrangement joins TRBV11-3 to TRBJ2-2; TRBD2 is a possible D gene (6 bases). V was trimmed by 9 bases and J by 7 bases, leaving 12 bases between them. Germline V gene data show CDR1 as SGHNT and CDR2 as YENEEA. The CDR3 is 12 residues long.

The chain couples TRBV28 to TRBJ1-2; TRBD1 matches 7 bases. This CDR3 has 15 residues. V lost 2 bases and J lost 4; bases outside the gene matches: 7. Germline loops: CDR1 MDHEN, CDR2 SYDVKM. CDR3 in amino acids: CASSLGVTGIYGYTF. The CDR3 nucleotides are TGTGCCAGCAGTTTAGGGGTGACAGGGATCTATGGCTACACCTTC.

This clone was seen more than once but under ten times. The CDR3 region has the DNA TGTGCCATCAGTTCCGCGACAGGTGGTCAGCCCCAGCATTTT. The encoded protein is CAISSATGGQPQHF. The rearrangement joins TRBV10-3 to TRBJ1-5; D is perhaps TRBD1 (6 bases). Germline CDR1 reads ENHRY; CDR2 reads SYGVKD. Trimming cost V 5 bases and J 6 bases, with 14 bases left between them. This CDR3 has 14 residues.

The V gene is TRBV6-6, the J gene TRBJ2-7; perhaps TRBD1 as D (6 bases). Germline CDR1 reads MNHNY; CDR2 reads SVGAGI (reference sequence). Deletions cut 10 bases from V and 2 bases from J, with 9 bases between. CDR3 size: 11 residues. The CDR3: CATGQPYEQYF. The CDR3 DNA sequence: TGTGCCACAGGACAGCCCTACGAGCAGTACTTC.